This section outlines one T cell receptor (beta chain) sequence together with its context. Its antigen is not identified. The sample comes from a study of a mutant IDH1 vaccine in newly diagnosed glioma. Study overall: Commencement of vaccination occurred 4-6 weeks following radiotherapy alone, or concurrently with temozolomide cycles. Beforehand, treatment had been radiotherapy, temozolomide, or both; the majority received both. General study results and limits: Patients mounted vaccine-induced immune responses in 90% to 95% of cases.

The time point here: week 47, end of study. Every single dose of the vaccine, 300 ug of mutant IDH1 20-mer peptide, came with topical imiquimod. The data were produced by immunoSEQ multiplex PCR, yet TCRdb's version contains in-frame clones alone and is incomplete. Among 58,000 or so clones listed, about four fifths were seen once. The receptor was isolated from a woman aged 50 to 65 with glioma. The sequencing here drew on PBMCs, taken from a glioma patient whose treatment included an IDH1 peptide vaccine.

The CDR3 DNA reads TGTGCCAGCAGCCTCCGACTAGCGGGGAGTAAAAACATTCAGTACTTC. This gives the protein CASSLRLAGSKNIQYF. The chain couples TRBV4-2 to TRBJ2-4, with 11 bases aligning to TRBD2. V dropped 4 bases and J dropped 4; count of bases not matched to a gene: 6. The CDR3 contains 16 residues. Germline-derived CDR1 and CDR2 are LGHNA and YNFKEQ.